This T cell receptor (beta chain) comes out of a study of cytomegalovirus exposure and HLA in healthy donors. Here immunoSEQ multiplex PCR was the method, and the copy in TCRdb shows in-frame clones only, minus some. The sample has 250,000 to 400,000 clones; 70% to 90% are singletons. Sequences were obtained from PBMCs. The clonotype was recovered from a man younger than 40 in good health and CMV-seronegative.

The CDR3 here is CASSSGQSNTIYF. CDR3 in DNA: TGTGCCAGCAGCTCAGGACAGAGTAACACCATATATTTT. This sequence joins TRBV9 and TRBJ1-3; D perhaps matches TRBD1 (6 bases). Trimming took off 4 bases at V and 7 bases at J, with 12 bases between the two ends. Per germline, CDR1 SGDLS and CDR2 YYNGEE. CDR3 length equals 13 residues.